This TCR beta chain was sequenced in a study of blood T cells in healthy people across ages (dated by TCRdb to the mid-2010s). Notes on the research overall: In model experiments, template switching captured about one uniquely barcoded TCR beta cDNA molecule for every two T cells. Two additional independent replicas of 1 million unique cDNA reads from the same blood draw were analyzed for two donors (one aged 18 to 29 and one aged 80 or older). To avoid experimental bias, donors of different ages were randomly spread across the sequencing lanes. Four age groups were formed from the donors: young (average approximately 15 years), middle-aged (around 39), aged (approximately 60) and long-lived (more than 75). Age-related changes in TCR beta repertoire diversity were measured in the study by deep sequencing normalized with unique cDNA molecular identifiers. General findings and caveats noted by the study authors: Total diversity estimates from one million sequenced T cells were considered lower bounds and underestimates. A strong correlation was found between observed TCR beta diversity and the percentage of naive T cells measured by flow cytometry. Conclusive comparison of naive and antigen-experienced compartments was prevented by the profiling of bulk unsorted PBMCs. Compared with the aged group, the long-lived group had more naive CD4+ T cells, fewer expanded clones and increased TCR diversity, suggesting age selection. As age increased, observed TCR beta diversity per million T cells dropped in a roughly linear way, and a significant reduction was already evident by age 40. Donor CMV infection status was unknown, potentially confounding age-related changes in expanded clonotypes.

Libraries were made using 5' RACE. Sequencer: Illumina HiSeq 2500. The second PCR ran for about 6 to 12 cycles and used a J-beta primer mix along with a sample-barcoded 5' primer. A unique molecular identifier was introduced onto each TCR beta cDNA molecule by a template-switch 5' adaptor carrying 12 random nucleotides. Each sample yielded at least 2.5 million CDR3-containing paired-end reads. The Mint cDNA synthesis kit, primed by a TRBC-specific oligonucleotide, was used to synthesize first-strand cDNA from all RNA. Following uracil-DNA glycosylase treatment, all cDNA underwent a first 18-cycle PCR with the universal primers M1SS and BC2_uni_R. The paper's processing steps were these. Normalization of each sample was performed by random selection of 1 million high-quality reads, each carrying a distinct molecular identifier. Reads sharing molecular identifiers were discarded rather than binned into consensus sequences. CDR3 identification, clonotype clustering and error correction used MiTCR with a Q25 quality threshold and the strictest error-elimination algorithm. Lower-bound total TCR beta diversity was estimated with a nonparametric unseen species model using Euler transformation. TCRdb's own reprocessing of the public reads used fastp at Q25 and MiXCR and kept productive beta chains. When rows share a CDR3 protein, they turn into one entry using the most common DNA and genes. These V and J calls are TCRdb output, not the study's own analysis. The sample data list about 830,000 distinct CDR3 sequences, and approximately 67% of these were observed just once. The biggest ten clones account for 28% of the sample.

This clonotype was seen more than once but under ten times. No antigen is known for it. The input lacks base qualities; no much larger clone sits a single base away. The 39 donors, aged about 6 to 90 years, were systemically healthy Caucasian individuals from Russia. Ten milliliters of peripheral blood were drawn from each donor into EDTA-treated Vacutainer tubes. Ficoll-Paque density-gradient centrifugation was used to isolate PBMCs, with at least 7 million per sample. Total RNA was extracted from PBMCs with Trizol reagent, with at least 5 micrograms obtained per sample. Naive CD45RAhigh/CD27high T cell percentages were measured by flow cytometry on a PBMC aliquot from every donor. Sequencing was carried out using blood. The TCR was taken from a young man in good health.

The CDR3 reads as follows: CSARVQGRANEQFF. The DNA reads as follows: TGCAGTGCTAGAGTCCAGGGGCGGGCCAATGAGCAGTTCTTC. Recombination connected TRBV20-1 to TRBJ2-1; a tentative D call is TRBD1 (6 bases match). Trimming costs V 1 base and J 6 bases, and their ends lie 13 bases apart. The germline V gene (reference sequence) yields DFQATT for CDR1 and SNEGSKA for CDR2. From the cysteine up to the phenylalanine, the CDR3 has a length of 14 residues. The entry retains the CDR3 DNA only, 42 bases that are in frame from base 1.